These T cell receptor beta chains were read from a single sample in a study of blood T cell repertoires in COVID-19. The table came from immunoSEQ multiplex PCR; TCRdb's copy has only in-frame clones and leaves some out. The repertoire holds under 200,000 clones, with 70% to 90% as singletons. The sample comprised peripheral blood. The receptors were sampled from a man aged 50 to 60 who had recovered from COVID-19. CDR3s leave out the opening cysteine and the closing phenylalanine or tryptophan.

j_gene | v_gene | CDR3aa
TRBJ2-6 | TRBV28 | ASSLEGRGSGANVLT
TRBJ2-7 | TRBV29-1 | SVDGAGESKYGEQY
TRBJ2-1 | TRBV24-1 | ATSDPGTGGIEQF
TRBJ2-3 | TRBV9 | ASSVAGGFRGDTQY
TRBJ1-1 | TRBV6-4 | ASSAQGGTEAF
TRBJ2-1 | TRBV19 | ASSQGFFEQF
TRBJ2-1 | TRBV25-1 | ASSRPTSHNEQF
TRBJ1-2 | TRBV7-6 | ASSLDWQGFYGYT
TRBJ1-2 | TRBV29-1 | SVEPGQIYGYT
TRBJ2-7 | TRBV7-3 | ASSATGSQQY
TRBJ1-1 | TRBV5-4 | ASSAAGGSNTEAF
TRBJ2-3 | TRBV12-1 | ASSFDRVPDTQY